Listed here are 29 T cell receptor beta chains from one sample, sequenced in a study of tissue T cells after allogeneic stem cell transplantation. Assay used: immunoSEQ multiplex PCR; TCRdb lists only in-frame clones, some missing. The repertoire consists of about 10,000 clones, with 60% occurring once and the leading ten covering over 9.5%. Source: tissue from the jejunum, taken at autopsy. Source of these receptors: a woman aged 18-50 years with breast cancer.

The genes are TRBV18 and TRBJ2-7; 10 bases line up with TRBD2. With 3 bases clipped from V and 10 bases from J, the junction kept 24 bases outside the gene matches. CDR3 size: 19 residues. Germline V lookup: CDR1 KGHSH, CDR2 LQKENI. The CDR3 DNA is TGTGCCAGCTCACCTACTTCCGCCCATGGACTAGCGGAAGCGTCCACCCAGTACTTC. As protein: CASSPTSAHGLAEASTQYF. The full variable domain, completed using reference TRBV18 and TRBJ2-7, is NAGVMQNPRHLVRRRGQEARLRCSPMKGHSHVYWYRQLPEEGLKFMVYLQKENIIDESGMPKERFSAEFPKEGPSILRIQQVVRGDSAAYFCASSPTSAHGLAEASTQYFGPGTRLTVT.

The genes are TRBV5-5 and TRBJ1-2, with D possibly being TRBD1 (5 bases). This CDR3 region has 15 residues. The V gene lost 1 base and the J gene lost 8 bases, with 18 bases spanning the gap. Germline V gives CDR1 SGHKS, CDR2 YYEKEE (reference sequence). The CDR3 DNA reads as TGTGCCAGCAGCTTGAGCGTTCCGGGGAGGGACGGCTACACCTTC. This translates into CASSLSVPGRDGYTF.

V and J are TRBV25-1 and TRBJ1-5; D gene uncertain. This CDR3 has 14 amino acids. CDR1 is MGHDK, CDR2 SYGVNS, per germline. The ends were cut back, 3 bases at V and 3 bases at J, with 9 bases in the middle. The CDR3 region has the DNA TGTGCCAGCAGTGATCCCGGGAACAATCAGCCCCAGCATTTT. Protein: CASSDPGNNQPQHF.

The CDR3 reads CASSPGSEQFF. For the CDR3, the DNA is TGTGCCAGCAGCCCCGGATCTGAGCAGTTCTTC. The chain combines TRBV9 with TRBJ2-1, with D unclear. Deletions cut 4 bases from V and 9 bases from J, with 8 bases between. CDR1 is SGDLS and CDR2 is YYNGEE in the germline V gene. The CDR3 extends over 11 amino acids.

The gene calls are TRBV4-2 and TRBJ2-5, with 8 bases lining up with TRBD2. V lost 0 bases, J lost 4 bases, and 7 bases stayed unmatched. Germline CDR1 is LGHNA and CDR2 is YNFKEQ. The CDR3 runs to 16 residues. The CDR3 coding sequence is TGTGCCAGCAGCCAAGAGGTGACTAGCGAAGGAGAGACCCAGTACTTC. This translates into CASSQEVTSEGETQYF.

This chain links TRBV28 with TRBJ2-1, with TRBD2 as a possible D gene (7 bases). The CDR3 has 14 amino acids. Deletions cut 2 bases from V and 8 bases from J, with 13 bases between. The V gene's germline CDR1 is MDHEN and CDR2 SYDVKM. The DNA of the CDR3 is TGTGCCAGCAGTTTAGAGGGGGGGCGCCATGAGCAGTTCTTC. Protein sequence: CASSLEGGRHEQFF.

The gene calls are TRBV11-2 and TRBJ1-3; D is uncertain. The CDR3 loop spans 16 amino acids. Germline loops: CDR1 SGHAT, CDR2 FQNNGV. V was clipped by 4 bases and J by 0 bases, with 13 bases between them. DNA for the CDR3: TGTGCCAGCAGCTACAGCTTGCCTAGCTCTGGAAACACCATATATTTT. Translating gives CASSYSLPSSGNTIYF.

The chain employs TRBV28 and TRBJ2-7, with D unclear. CDR1 and CDR2 (germline): MDHEN, SYDVKM. This CDR3 is 15 amino acids long. V lost 3 bases and J lost 0, with 12 bases in between. This CDR3 reads CASSFLAVDSYEQYF. DNA for the CDR3: TGTGCCAGCAGTTTTCTCGCGGTCGACTCCTACGAGCAGTACTTC.

This clone was counted a few times. The genes are TRBV7-3 and TRBJ2-5; 10 bases agree with TRBD2. CDR3 length equals 16 residues. The junction had 7 bases not matched to a gene; V was cut back by 5 bases and J by 1 base. Germline V gene data show CDR1 as SGHTA and CDR2 as FQGTGA. The CDR3 here is CASSAGASGSQETQYF. CDR3 DNA: TGTGCCAGCAGCGCCGGGGCTAGCGGGAGCCAAGAGACCCAGTACTTC. Complete variable domain (other parts from reference TRBV7-3 and TRBJ2-5): GAGVSQTPSNKVTEKGKYVELRCDPISGHTALYWYRQSLGQGPEFLIYFQGTGAADDSGLPNDRFFAVRPEGSVSTLKIQRTERGDSAVYLCASSAGASGSQETQYFGPGTRLLVL.

V is TRBV7-2 and J is TRBJ2-7; 8 positions agree with TRBD1. The CDR3 has 17 residues. The J segment lost 5 bases and the V segment lost 3 bases, leaving 15 bases of the junction unmatched. The V gene's germline CDR1 is SGHTA and CDR2 FQGNSA. This chain's CDR3 is CASSFTPGQETLHEQYF. The CDR3 DNA reads TGTGCCAGCAGCTTTACACCGGGACAGGAGACCCTTCACGAGCAGTACTTC. Looking up the rest from reference TRBV7-2 and TRBJ2-7 gives the full variable domain: GAGVSQSPSNKVTEKGKDVELRCDPISGHTALYWYRQSLGQGLEFLIYFQGNSAPDKSGLPSDRFSAERTGGSVSTLTIQRTQQEDSAVYLCASSFTPGQETLHEQYFGPGTRLTVT.

The chain uses TRBV6-5 and TRBJ2-7; possible D gene TRBD2, 5 bases. The CDR3 has 12 amino acids. V lost 5 bases and J lost 5, with 10 bases in between. The germline V gene has CDR1 MNHEY and CDR2 SVGAGI. CDR3 DNA sequence: TGTGCCAGCAGTCGGGATCGGGACGAGCAGTACTTC. Protein product: CASSRDRDEQYF.

On this clone: At the DNA level, this CDR3 is encoded by other sequences in the same sample as well. V usage is TRBV28 and J usage is TRBJ2-7; D ambiguous. V shed 3 bases and J shed 3 bases, with 6 bases lying between them. The CDR3 extends over 12 amino acids. In germline, CDR1 is MDHEN, CDR2 SYDVKM. In DNA form, the CDR3 reads TGTGCCAGCAGTTTTTTGAGCTACGAGCAGTACTTC. It codes for CASSFLSYEQYF.

V gene TRBV19 combines with J gene TRBJ1-6, with D possibly being TRBD1 (5 bases). Germline V gene lookup returns CDR1 LNHDA and CDR2 SQIVND (reference sequence). The CDR3 length is 15 residues. The ends were cut back, 3 bases at V and 7 bases at J, with 13 bases in the middle. In DNA, the CDR3 is TGTGCCAGTAGTATCTCCGGGACGGTGAATTCACCCCTCCACTTT. Protein sequence: CASSISGTVNSPLHF.

J is TRBJ1-4 and V is TRBV7-8, with D uncertain. Per the germline V gene, CDR1 is SGHVS and CDR2 is FQNEAQ. Deletions cut 2 bases from V and 7 bases from J, with 5 bases between. This CDR3 is 12 amino acids long. The CDR3 DNA reads TGTGCCAGCAGCTTATCATCTGAAAAACTGTTTTTT. Its translation: CASSLSSEKLFF.

The chain employs TRBV7-8 and TRBJ2-1; D is tentatively TRBD1 or TRBD2 (5 bases each). Trimming took 2 bases from V and 4 from J, leaving 12 bases between them. Germline V gene sequence: CDR1 SGHVS, CDR2 FQNEAQ. This CDR3 has 15 amino acids. In nucleotides, the CDR3 is TGTGCCAGCAGCTTAACTGGGACGCTTTACAATGAGCAGTTCTTC. This codes for CASSLTGTLYNEQFF.

The rearrangement uses TRBV5-4 and TRBJ1-1; D uncertain. Germline V gene sequence: CDR1 SGHNT, CDR2 YYREEE (reference sequence). V was clipped by 4 bases and J by 3 bases, with 13 bases between them. This CDR3 has 14 residues. Here the CDR3 reads CASSPVGSYTEAFF. The DNA for the CDR3 is TGTGCCAGCAGCCCCGTGGGCAGTTACACTGAAGCTTTCTTT.

A few counts support this clone. The chain recombines TRBV10-1 with TRBJ1-6; D unclear. Germline values: CDR1 WNHNN, CDR2 SYGVQD (reference sequence). This CDR3 comprises 16 residues. V shed 10 bases and J shed 0 bases, with 16 bases lying between them. The CDR3 sequence: CANLTGFSSYNSPLHF. CDR3 DNA sequence: TGCGCCAACCTCACGGGATTTAGCTCCTATAATTCACCCCTCCACTTT.

This clone was counted a single time. The V gene is TRBV5-5, the J gene TRBJ1-6; weak D call: TRBD1 (6 bases). Germline V CDR1 and CDR2: SGHKS, YYEKEE (reference sequence). The CDR3 is 16 residues long. Trimming took off 0 bases at V and 7 bases at J, with 14 bases between the two ends. Here the CDR3 DNA reads TGTGCCAGCAGCTTGGGTCGGGGGGCGCGGAATTCACCCCTCCACTTT. Translating it yields CASSLGRGARNSPLHF. Full variable domain (remainder filled in from reference TRBV5-5 and TRBJ1-6): DAGVTQSPTHLIKTRGQQVTLRCSPISGHKSVSWYQQVLGQGPQFIFQYYEKEERGRGNFPDRFSARQFPNYSSELNVNALLLGDSALYLCASSLGRGARNSPLHFGNGTRLTVT.

The chain has TRBV12-3 or TRBV12-4 and TRBJ2-7; 7 nucleotides agree with TRBD2. The J segment lost 2 bases and the V segment lost 8 bases, leaving 6 bases of the junction unmatched. CDR3 length equals 13 residues. CDR3 region: CASGRGWPYEQYF. The CDR3 DNA reads TGTGCCAGCGGGAGGGGTTGGCCCTACGAGCAGTACTTC.

The chain employs TRBV7-2 and TRBJ2-7, with D perhaps matching TRBD1 (6 bases). Germline CDR1 and CDR2: SGHTA and FQGNSA. Trimming removed 4 bases at V and 5 bases at J, with 12 bases between. The CDR3 length is 13 residues. The CDR3 loop reads CASSSGRGNEQYF. CDR3 DNA: TGTGCCAGCAGCTCGGGCAGGGGCAACGAGCAGTACTTC.

This clone was counted only a few times. The rearrangement links TRBV19 to TRBJ2-2; 10 nucleotides line up with TRBD2. The CDR3 sequence is 16 residues long. Germline values: CDR1 LNHDA, CDR2 SQIVND (reference sequence). The J segment lost 3 bases and the V segment lost 3 bases, leaving 4 bases of the junction unmatched. Written as DNA, the CDR3 is TGTGCCAGTAGTATTTCTAGCGGGGGTTACACCGGGGAGCTGTTTTTT. Translated, it gives CASSISSGGYTGELFF.

This chain uses TRBV7-9 with TRBJ1-3; D gene ambiguous. The CDR3 totals 11 residues. Per germline, CDR1 SEHNR and CDR2 FQNEAQ (reference sequence). Between the trimmed V and J ends, which lost 5 bases and 7 bases, there was a span of 6 bases. The chain's CDR3 is CASSQVNTIYF. In nucleotides, the CDR3 is TGTGCCAGCAGCCAAGTGAACACCATATATTTT. The full variable domain, completed using reference TRBV7-9 and TRBJ1-3, is DTGVSQNPRHKITKRGQNVTFRCDPISEHNRLYWYRQTLGQGPEFLTYFQNEAQLEKSRLLSDRFSAERPKGSFSTLEIQRTEQGDSAMYLCASSQVNTIYFGEGSWLTVV.

There are a few counts of this clone. The chain combines TRBV2 with TRBJ1-4; 9 positions match TRBD1. After removal of 7 bases from V and 13 bases from J, the junction contained 4 bases not matched to a gene. Per germline, CDR1 SNHLY and CDR2 FYNNEI. This CDR3 region has 11 residues. For the CDR3, the DNA is TGTGCCAGCACTAGGACAGGGGCACTGTTTTTT. Amino acids: CASTRTGALFF.

The V call is TRBV6-1, the J call TRBJ2-1, with 9 bases lining up with TRBD2. Germline V gene data show CDR1 as MNHNS and CDR2 as SASEGT. V gave up 0 bases and J gave up 2 bases; unmatched junction bases: 5. CDR3 length equals 17 residues. DNA for the CDR3: TGTGCCAGCAGTGAAGCGGCGACTAGCGGAGCCTACAATGAGCAGTTCTTC. It yields the protein CASSEAATSGAYNEQFF.

The rearrangement joins TRBV14 to TRBJ2-5; possibly TRBD1 or TRBD2 for D (6 bases each). The germline V gene has CDR1 SGHDN and CDR2 FVKESK. The germline V and J ends were trimmed by 4 bases and 5 bases, with 14 bases remaining between them. The CDR3 covers 14 residues. CDR3 DNA sequence: TGTGCCAGCAGCCCACAAAGGGGGAGGGAGACCCAGTACTTC. Its protein product is CASSPQRGRETQYF.

This clone was detected only once. The V call is TRBV3-1 (or the pseudogene TRBV3-2), the J call TRBJ1-3; D remains ambiguous. Per germline, CDR1 LGHDT and CDR2 YNNKEL (reference sequence). Trimming left V 4 bases short and J 0 bases short, with 10 bases between. The CDR3 is 15 residues long. The CDR3 loop is CASSLLSSSGNTIYF. DNA for the CDR3: TGTGCCAGCAGCCTGTTGTCGAGCTCTGGAAACACCATATATTTT.

The CDR3 reads CTSSQERQGNQPQHF. CDR3 DNA sequence: TGCACCAGCAGCCAAGAAAGACAGGGGAATCAGCCCCAGCATTTT. This chain joins TRBV1 and TRBJ1-5; the listed D gene, TRBD1, was not tested against the DNA. TRBV1 constitutes a pseudogene. The CDR3 runs 15 residues.

This clone appeared a few times. The chain is built from TRBV2 and TRBJ2-5; possible D gene TRBD2, 5 bases. CDR3 length: 15 amino acids. Germline CDR1 and CDR2: SNHLY and FYNNEI. Trimming shortened V by 5 bases and J by 2 bases, and 15 bases separated the two germline ends. The CDR3 sequence: CASSPYTSGQETQYF. The CDR3 DNA follows: TGTGCCAGCAGTCCCTATACGAGCGGTCAAGAGACCCAGTACTTC.

This clone was seen a handful of times. This chain joins TRBV4-3 and TRBJ2-4; 8 bases are shared with TRBD2. V lost 4 bases, J lost 6 bases, and 2 bases stayed unmatched. The germline V gene encodes CDR1 LGHNA and CDR2 YSLEER. The CDR3 runs 13 residues. CDR3 nucleotides: TGCGCCAGCAGCCCGGGACTAGTAAACATTCAGTACTTC. It is translated as CASSPGLVNIQYF.